This record looks at one T cell receptor beta chain sequence and its context. The sample originates from a study of blood T cell repertoires in COVID-19. The V segment lost 4 bases and the J segment 2 bases; nucleotides outside the gene matches: 6. This CDR3 region has 14 residues. The germline gives CDR1 SGHDT, CDR2 YYEEEE. This table comes from immunoSEQ multiplex PCR, and its TCRdb copy is limited to in-frame clones, with some not included. The sample contains around 170,000 clones, more than 80% of which appear only once. Sequenced: PBMCs or T cells enriched from blood (not recorded which). This receptor was identified in a man aged 50 or older who had recovered from COVID-19. The V gene is TRBV5-6, the J gene TRBJ2-7, with TRBD1 identical over 7 bases. CDR3 nucleotides: TGTGCCAGCAGCGTGGGACAGATTACCTACGAGCAGTACTTC. The encoded protein is CASSVGQITYEQYF.